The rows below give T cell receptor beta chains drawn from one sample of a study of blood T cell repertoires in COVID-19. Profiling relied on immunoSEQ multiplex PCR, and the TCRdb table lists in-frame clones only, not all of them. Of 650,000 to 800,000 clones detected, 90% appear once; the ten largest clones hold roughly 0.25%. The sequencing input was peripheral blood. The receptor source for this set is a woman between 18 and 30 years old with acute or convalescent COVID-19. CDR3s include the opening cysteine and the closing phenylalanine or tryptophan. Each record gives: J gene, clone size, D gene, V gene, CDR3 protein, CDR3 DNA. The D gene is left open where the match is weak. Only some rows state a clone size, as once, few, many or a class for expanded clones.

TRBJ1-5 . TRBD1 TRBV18 CASSSGGNQPQHF TGTGCCAGCTCATCAGGGGGGAATCAGCCCCAGCATTTT
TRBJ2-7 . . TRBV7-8 CASSVRQLYEQYF TGTGCCAGCAGCGTGAGACAATTATACGAGCAGTACTTC
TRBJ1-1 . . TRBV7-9 CASSPTSKWGGTEAFF TGTGCCAGCAGCCCAACATCAAAGTGGGGGGGCACTGAAGCTTTCTTT
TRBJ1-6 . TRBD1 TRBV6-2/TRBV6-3 CASSYSTGPSPLHF TGTGCCAGCAGTTACTCGACAGGGCCTTCACCCCTCCACTTT
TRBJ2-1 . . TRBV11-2 CASSLGGSSYNEQFF TGTGCCAGCAGCTTAGGAGGGAGCTCCTACAATGAGCAGTTCTTC
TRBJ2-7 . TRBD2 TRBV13 CASGQWERGGLEQYF TGTGCCAGCGGGCAGTGGGAGCGGGGGGGCCTGGAGCAGTACTTC
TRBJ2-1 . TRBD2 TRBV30 CAGGGGPSSYNEQFF TGTGCCGGCGGCGGGGGGCCTAGCTCCTACAATGAGCAGTTCTTC
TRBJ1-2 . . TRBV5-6 CASSLRQVYGYTF TGTGCCAGCAGCTTGCGACAGGTATATGGCTACACCTTC
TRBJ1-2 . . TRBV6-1 CASSEYNSPYYGYTF TGTGCCAGCAGTGAATACAACAGTCCCTACTATGGCTACACCTTC
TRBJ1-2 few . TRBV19 CASSLDRLANYGYTF TGTGCCAGTAGTTTGGACCGACTAGCTAACTATGGCTACACCTTC
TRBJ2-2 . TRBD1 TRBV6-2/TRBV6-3 CASSYLGQGTDGELFF TGTGCCAGCAGTTACTTAGGACAGGGTACGGACGGGGAGCTGTTTTTT
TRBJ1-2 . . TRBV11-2 CASSLGGRGYTF TGTGCCAGCAGCTTAGGAGGAAGAGGCTACACCTTC
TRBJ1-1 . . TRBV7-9 CASSSQGNGGTEAFF TGTGCCAGCAGCTCGCAGGGGAATGGGGGCACTGAAGCTTTCTTT
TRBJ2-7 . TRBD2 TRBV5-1 CASSSRGVSSYEQYF TGCGCCAGCAGCTCGCGGGGGGTTAGCTCCTACGAGCAGTACTTC
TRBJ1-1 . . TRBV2 CASNREMNTEAFF TGTGCCAGCAATCGGGAAATGAACACTGAAGCTTTCTTT
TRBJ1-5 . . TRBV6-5 CASRRTAYSNQPQHF TGTGCCAGCAGGAGGACAGCCTATAGCAATCAGCCCCAGCATTTT
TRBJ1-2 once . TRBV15 CATSRMRSPVYGYTF TGTGCCACCAGCAGGATGCGGAGCCCTGTCTATGGCTACACCTTC
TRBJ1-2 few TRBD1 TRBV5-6 CASSYDRDHGYTF TGTGCCAGCAGCTATGACAGGGACCATGGCTACACCTTC
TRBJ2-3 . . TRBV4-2 CASSQGAGAFSTDTQYF TGTGCCAGCAGCCAAGGGGCGGGGGCCTTTAGCACAGATACGCAGTATTTT
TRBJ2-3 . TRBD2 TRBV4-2 CASSQVPSGAERTDTQYF TGTGCCAGCAGCCAAGTCCCTAGCGGGGCAGAGAGGACAGATACGCAGTATTTT
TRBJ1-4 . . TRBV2 CASSEGLRANEKLFF TGTGCCAGCAGTGAAGGTTTGCGTGCTAATGAAAAACTGTTTTTT
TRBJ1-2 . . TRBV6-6 CASSLRVKDGYTF TGTGCCAGCAGTCTCAGGGTAAAGGATGGCTACACCTTC
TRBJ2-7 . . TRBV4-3 CASSQIDKPYEQYF TGCGCCAGCAGCCAAATCGACAAGCCCTACGAGCAGTACTTC
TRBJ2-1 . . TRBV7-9 CASSPPNPNQQFF TGTGCCAGCAGCCCTCCCAATCCTAATCAGCAGTTCTTC
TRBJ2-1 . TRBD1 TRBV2 CASVGQGAYNEQFF TGTGCCAGCGTCGGACAGGGAGCCTACAATGAGCAGTTCTTC
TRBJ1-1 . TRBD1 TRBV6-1 CASSAIRGASSIEAFF TGTGCCAGCAGTGCGATCAGGGGGGCCTCATCAATTGAAGCTTTCTTT
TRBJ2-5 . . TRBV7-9 CASSLASGTQYF TGTGCCAGCAGCTTAGCGTCAGGGACTCAGTACTTC
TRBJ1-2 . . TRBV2 CASRAGGYTF TGTGCCAGCAGGGCGGGAGGCTACACCTTC
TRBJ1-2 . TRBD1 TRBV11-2 CASSLGRDRVPGYTF TGTGCCAGCAGCTTAGGAAGGGACAGGGTGCCTGGCTACACCTTC
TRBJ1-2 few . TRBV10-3 CAISDRETGGYTF TGTGCCATCAGTGACAGGGAAACGGGTGGCTACACCTTC
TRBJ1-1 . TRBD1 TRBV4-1 CASSLTGGTEAFF TGCGCCAGCAGCCTTACAGGGGGAACTGAAGCTTTCTTT
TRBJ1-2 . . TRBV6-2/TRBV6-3 CASSRQENYGYTF TGTGCCAGCAGTCGACAGGAGAACTATGGCTACACCTTC
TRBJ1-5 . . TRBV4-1 CASSQVGGDQPQHF TGCGCCAGCAGCCAAGTAGGGGGGGATCAGCCCCAGCATTTT
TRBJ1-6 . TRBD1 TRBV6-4 CASSEGGTGNSPLHF TGTGCCAGCAGTGAGGGGGGGACAGGGAATTCACCCCTCCACTTT
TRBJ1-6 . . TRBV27 CASSLYRSSYNSPLHF TGTGCCAGCAGTTTATATCGGAGCTCCTATAATTCACCCCTCCACTTT
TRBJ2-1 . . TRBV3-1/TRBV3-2 CASSQVVLAGNNEQFF TGTGCCAGCAGCCAGGTCGTATTGGCGGGCAACAATGAGCAGTTCTTC